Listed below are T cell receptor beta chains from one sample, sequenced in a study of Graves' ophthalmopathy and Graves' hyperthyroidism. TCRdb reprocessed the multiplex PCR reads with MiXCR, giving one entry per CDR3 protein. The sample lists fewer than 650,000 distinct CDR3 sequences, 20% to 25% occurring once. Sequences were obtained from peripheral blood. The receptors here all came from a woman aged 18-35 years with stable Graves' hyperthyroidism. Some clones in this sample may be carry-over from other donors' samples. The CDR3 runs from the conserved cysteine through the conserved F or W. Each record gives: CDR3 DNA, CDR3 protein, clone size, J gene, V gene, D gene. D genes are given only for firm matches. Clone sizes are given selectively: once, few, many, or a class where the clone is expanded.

cdr3_nt: TGTGCCAGCTCACCGAGGACACTAAACACCGGGGAGCTGTTTTTT; cdr3_aa: CASSPRTLNTGELFF; clone_size: .; j_call: TRBJ2-2; v_call: TRBV18; d_call: .
cdr3_nt: TGTGCCAGCAGCTTAGAGGGCGGCCTTGAAGCTTTCTTT; cdr3_aa: CASSLEGGLEAFF; clone_size: many; j_call: TRBJ1-1; v_call: TRBV7-3; d_call: .
cdr3_nt: TGTGCCAGCAGCCCAACAGGATCAGAGGGCTACGAGCAGTACTTC; cdr3_aa: CASSPTGSEGYEQYF; clone_size: many; j_call: TRBJ2-7; v_call: TRBV7-9; d_call: .
cdr3_nt: TGTGCCAGCAGTCAACAGGGAAGGGGGTATTATGGCTACACCTTC; cdr3_aa: CASSQQGRGYYGYTF; clone_size: .; j_call: TRBJ1-2; v_call: TRBV6-1; d_call: .
cdr3_nt: TGTGCCTGGAGGATACAGGGAGACTATGGCTACACCTTC; cdr3_aa: CAWRIQGDYGYTF; clone_size: few; j_call: TRBJ1-2; v_call: TRBV30; d_call: .
cdr3_nt: TGCAGTGCCAGGAGGGGCGGACAGGGCACTGAAGCTTTCTTT; cdr3_aa: CSARRGGQGTEAFF; clone_size: .; j_call: TRBJ1-1; v_call: TRBV20-1; d_call: TRBD1
cdr3_nt: TGCAGCGTTGCTCGGGAGGCCCCCTACGAGCAGTACTTC; cdr3_aa: CSVAREAPYEQYF; clone_size: .; j_call: TRBJ2-7; v_call: TRBV29-1; d_call: TRBD2
cdr3_nt: TGTGCCAGCAGTTACGCAGTACAAGAGACCCAGTACTTC; cdr3_aa: CASSYAVQETQYF; clone_size: few; j_call: TRBJ2-5; v_call: TRBV6-5; d_call: .
cdr3_nt: TGTGCCTGGAGCCGGACAGAGAACACTGAAGCTTTCTTT; cdr3_aa: CAWSRTENTEAFF; clone_size: few; j_call: TRBJ1-1; v_call: TRBV30; d_call: .
cdr3_nt: TGTGCCAGTAGATCATATCTCGCAAGAGGCTACACCTTC; cdr3_aa: CASRSYLARGYTF; clone_size: .; j_call: TRBJ1-2; v_call: TRBV19; d_call: .
cdr3_nt: TGCAGTGCTAGGGGACTCTACAGCTACGAGCAGTACTTC; cdr3_aa: CSARGLYSYEQYF; clone_size: many; j_call: TRBJ2-7; v_call: TRBV20-1; d_call: .
cdr3_nt: TGTGCCAGCAGCATGGGACCGTCCTACGAGCAGTACTTC; cdr3_aa: CASSMGPSYEQYF; clone_size: many; j_call: TRBJ2-7; v_call: TRBV7-2; d_call: .
cdr3_nt: TGTGCCTGGACCCACTTGAACACTGAAGCTTTCTTT; cdr3_aa: CAWTHLNTEAFF; clone_size: .; j_call: TRBJ1-1; v_call: TRBV30; d_call: .
cdr3_nt: TGTGCCAGCAGCCCCGGACTAGCGGGGGGCCCCGTGCTCCAAGAGACCCAGTACTTC; cdr3_aa: CASSPGLAGGPVLQETQYF; clone_size: many; j_call: TRBJ2-5; v_call: TRBV12-3/TRBV12-4; d_call: TRBD2
cdr3_nt: TGTGCCAGCAGTTTCAATCCGGGACCCCACTCCACCGGGGAGCTGTTTTTT; cdr3_aa: CASSFNPGPHSTGELFF; clone_size: many; j_call: TRBJ2-2; v_call: TRBV11-2; d_call: .
cdr3_nt: TGTGCCAGCACCATATCCCCGGACAGACGCCGCCATAATTCACCCCTCCACTTT; cdr3_aa: CASTISPDRRRHNSPLHF; clone_size: few; j_call: TRBJ1-6; v_call: TRBV7-8; d_call: .
cdr3_nt: TGTGCCAGCAGCCCGACAGAATTCGAGCAGTACTTC; cdr3_aa: CASSPTEFEQYF; clone_size: many; j_call: TRBJ2-7; v_call: TRBV12-3/TRBV12-4; d_call: .
cdr3_nt: TGTGCCAGCAGCAAAGGACTAGCTCCATACTCCTACGAGCAGTACTTC; cdr3_aa: CASSKGLAPYSYEQYF; clone_size: many; j_call: TRBJ2-7; v_call: TRBV12-3/TRBV12-4; d_call: TRBD2
cdr3_nt: TGTGCCTGGGAGACAGGGGCCCTCTCTGGAAACACCATATATTTT; cdr3_aa: CAWETGALSGNTIYF; clone_size: few; j_call: TRBJ1-3; v_call: TRBV30; d_call: TRBD1
cdr3_nt: TGTGCCAGCAGCCAAAGTCCCGGAAAGCTGTTTTTT; cdr3_aa: CASSQSPGKLFF; clone_size: .; j_call: TRBJ2-2; v_call: TRBV7-2; d_call: .
cdr3_nt: TGTGCCAGCACCCGGCGGTACAACTCCTACGAGCAGTACTTC; cdr3_aa: CASTRRYNSYEQYF; clone_size: many; j_call: TRBJ2-7; v_call: TRBV6-5; d_call: .
cdr3_nt: TGTGCCAGCAGTCATCGGACGGGCTTGGGCACTGAAGCTTTCTTT; cdr3_aa: CASSHRTGLGTEAFF; clone_size: .; j_call: TRBJ1-1; v_call: TRBV12-3/TRBV12-4; d_call: .
cdr3_nt: TGTGCCAGCAGCTTAGGAGTGAGCCAGCCCCAGCATTTT; cdr3_aa: CASSLGVSQPQHF; clone_size: .; j_call: TRBJ1-5; v_call: TRBV7-2; d_call: .
cdr3_nt: TGTGCCAGCAGCCCAGGGGGACAGGGACTTCCTTTCAATCAGCCCCAGCATTTT; cdr3_aa: CASSPGGQGLPFNQPQHF; clone_size: .; j_call: TRBJ1-5; v_call: TRBV12-3/TRBV12-4; d_call: TRBD1
cdr3_nt: TGCGCCAGCAGCCAAGCGACAGGGGCGCATCAGCCCCAGCATTTT; cdr3_aa: CASSQATGAHQPQHF; clone_size: few; j_call: TRBJ1-5; v_call: TRBV4-1; d_call: TRBD1
cdr3_nt: TGCAGTGTGGGGGGTCGCGATTCACCCCTCCACTTT; cdr3_aa: CSVGGRDSPLHF; clone_size: few; j_call: TRBJ1-6; v_call: TRBV20-1; d_call: .
cdr3_nt: TGCAGTGCCGGGGGGGGACCGGACGAGCAGTACTTC; cdr3_aa: CSAGGGPDEQYF; clone_size: many; j_call: TRBJ2-7; v_call: TRBV20-1; d_call: TRBD2
cdr3_nt: TGTGCCAGCAGTAGTACATCAATGAGGGCGAGGGGAAACACCATATATTTT; cdr3_aa: CASSSTSMRARGNTIYF; clone_size: many; j_call: TRBJ1-3; v_call: TRBV28; d_call: .
cdr3_nt: TGTGCCAGCAGTTACCTGGTGGACCAGTACTTC; cdr3_aa: CASSYLVDQYF; clone_size: few; j_call: TRBJ2-5; v_call: TRBV6-2/TRBV6-3; d_call: .
cdr3_nt: TGTGCCAGCAGCTTAGCGGGGGGGGCAGGGGTCTACGAGCAGTACTTC; cdr3_aa: CASSLAGGAGVYEQYF; clone_size: many; j_call: TRBJ2-7; v_call: TRBV7-9; d_call: .
cdr3_nt: TGTGCCAGCAGCCACCTGACTAGCGGGAGGGCTTCTGTGGGGGAGCTGTTTTTT; cdr3_aa: CASSHLTSGRASVGELFF; clone_size: .; j_call: TRBJ2-2; v_call: TRBV4-2; d_call: TRBD2
cdr3_nt: TGTGCCAGCAGGGCCGGGGTGTCGATGGAAAGCTCCTACGAGCAGTACTTC; cdr3_aa: CASRAGVSMESSYEQYF; clone_size: many; j_call: TRBJ2-7; v_call: TRBV6-1; d_call: .
cdr3_nt: TGTGCCAGCAGGCTTGAGGGTCAGGGTTATCAGCCCCAGCATTTT; cdr3_aa: CASRLEGQGYQPQHF; clone_size: .; j_call: TRBJ1-5; v_call: TRBV2; d_call: .
cdr3_nt: TGTGCCAGCAGCTTAGGCGGGACAGCTGAAGCTTTCTTT; cdr3_aa: CASSLGGTAEAFF; clone_size: .; j_call: TRBJ1-1; v_call: TRBV7-6; d_call: TRBD1
cdr3_nt: TGTGCCAGCAGTGAAGGGGCCGTCTCTGAAGCTTTCTTT; cdr3_aa: CASSEGAVSEAFF; clone_size: many; j_call: TRBJ1-1; v_call: TRBV6-1; d_call: .
cdr3_nt: TGTGCCAGCAGCCTAGACAGGGTTTACCAAGAGACCCAGTACTTC; cdr3_aa: CASSLDRVYQETQYF; clone_size: .; j_call: TRBJ2-5; v_call: TRBV11-2; d_call: TRBD1
cdr3_nt: TGTGCCAGCAGCCCCCGGGGTGGGGGCACCGGCTACACCTTC; cdr3_aa: CASSPRGGGTGYTF; clone_size: .; j_call: TRBJ1-2; v_call: TRBV2; d_call: .
cdr3_nt: TGTGCCAGCACCATTGTTGGTGAGCAGTACTTC; cdr3_aa: CASTIVGEQYF; clone_size: .; j_call: TRBJ2-7; v_call: TRBV11-2; d_call: .
cdr3_nt: TGTGCCAGCAGCGCGGGGGAGGGCTATGGCTACACCTTC; cdr3_aa: CASSAGEGYGYTF; clone_size: many; j_call: TRBJ1-2; v_call: TRBV9; d_call: .
cdr3_nt: TGTGCCAGCAGCGCCAGACTAGCGGGAGGGACCGGGGAGCTGTTTTTT; cdr3_aa: CASSARLAGGTGELFF; clone_size: many; j_call: TRBJ2-2; v_call: TRBV9; d_call: TRBD2
cdr3_nt: TGCGCCAGCAGCCCGCTCGACAGGTATAATTCACCCCTCCACTTT; cdr3_aa: CASSPLDRYNSPLHF; clone_size: many; j_call: TRBJ1-6; v_call: TRBV5-1; d_call: .